The 20 T cell receptor beta chains reported below all come from one sample, sequenced in a study of blood T cell repertoires in COVID-19. Produced via immunoSEQ multiplex PCR; TCRdb's table is partial and in-frame only. The sample holds about 210,000 clones, around 82% seen once. Sequencing used PBMCs or T cells enriched from blood (not recorded which). The receptors come from a man aged 25-40 years with acute COVID-19.

The chain's CDR3 is CASSMTGNQPQHF. In DNA form, the CDR3 reads TGTGCCAGCTCAATGACAGGGAATCAGCCCCAGCATTTT. The chain carries TRBV27 and TRBJ1-5, with 7 bases aligning to TRBD1. The CDR3 has 13 residues. The J segment lost 4 bases and the V segment lost 8 bases, leaving 5 bases of the junction unmatched. Per the germline V gene, CDR1 is MNHEY and CDR2 is SMNVEV (reference sequence).

J is TRBJ2-1 and V is TRBV7-9, with 9 bases that match TRBD2. The CDR3 totals 15 residues. Unmatched junction bases numbered 9, after V lost 5 bases and J lost 7 bases. The V gene's germline CDR1 is SEHNR and CDR2 FQNEAQ (reference sequence). This chain's CDR3 is CASSPSPAGGNEQFF. The CDR3 nucleotides are TGTGCCAGCAGCCCCAGCCCCGCGGGAGGGAATGAGCAGTTCTTC. The full variable domain, with the rest looked up from reference TRBV7-9 and TRBJ2-1, is DTGVSQNPRHKITKRGQNVTFRCDPISEHNRLYWYRQTLGQGPEFLTYFQNEAQLEKSRLLSDRFSAERPKGSFSTLEIQRTEQGDSAMYLCASSPSPAGGNEQFFGPGTRLTVL.

The CDR3 loop is CASSFGRNTGELFF. The CDR3 DNA reads as TGTGCCAGCAGCTTTGGCCGTAACACCGGGGAGCTGTTTTTT. This chain joins TRBV11-3 and TRBJ2-2; D is uncertain. The CDR3 has 14 amino acids. CDR1 is SGHNT and CDR2 is YENEEA in the germline V gene. V lost 3 bases to trimming and J lost 2 bases, with 7 bases between them.

The genes are TRBV7-3 and TRBJ2-6; D possibly corresponds to TRBD2 (6 bases). CDR1 is SGHTA, CDR2 FQGTGA, per germline. The CDR3 loop spans 19 amino acids. V shed 5 bases and J shed 2 bases, with 22 bases lying between them. This CDR3 is CASSPLLGDGGTGANVLTF. The DNA of the CDR3 is TGTGCCAGCAGCCCCCTTTTGGGGGACGGGGGAACTGGGGCCAACGTCCTGACTTTC. Full variable domain (missing parts from reference TRBV7-3 and TRBJ2-6): GAGVSQTPSNKVTEKGKYVELRCDPISGHTALYWYRQSLGQGPEFLIYFQGTGAADDSGLPNDRFFAVRPEGSVSTLKIQRTERGDSAVYLCASSPLLGDGGTGANVLTFGAGSRLTVL.

This rearrangement joins TRBV5-1 to TRBJ1-1, with 7 bases fitting TRBD1. With V trimmed by 7 bases and J by 4 bases, 7 bases remained unmatched. This CDR3 has 13 residues. Germline CDR1 reads SGHRS; CDR2 reads YFSETQ. The CDR3 nucleotides read TGCGCCAGCGGCTACCGACAGGGCACTGAAGCTTTCTTT. Amino acids: CASGYRQGTEAFF. The full variable domain, with the rest looked up from reference TRBV5-1 and TRBJ1-1, is KAGVTQTPRYLIKTRGQQVTLSCSPISGHRSVSWYQQTPGQGLQFLFEYFSETQRNKGNFPGRFSGRQFSNSRSEMNVSTLELGDSALYLCASGYRQGTEAFFGQGTRLTVV.

V usage is TRBV6-6 and J usage is TRBJ1-5; D is unclear. The V end lost 5 bases, the J end lost 0 bases, and 20 bases lay between the germline ends. This CDR3 region has 18 residues. Germline CDR1 MNHNY, CDR2 SVGAGI (reference sequence). This chain's CDR3 is CASSPLELLSHSNQPQHF. DNA for the CDR3: TGTGCCAGCAGTCCTTTGGAGTTACTCTCGCATAGCAATCAGCCCCAGCATTTT.

V and J are TRBV21-1 and TRBJ1-2. TRBV21-1 is an annotated pseudogene. CDR3 length: 13 amino acids. CDR3 sequence (DNA): TGTGCCAGCAGCCCCTCCCTCTACTATGGCTACACCTTC. Its translation is CASSPSLYYGYTF.

The chain couples TRBV19 to TRBJ2-7; possible D gene TRBD1, 6 bases. Trimming cost V 1 base and J 1 base, with 11 bases left between them. The CDR3 is made up of 15 amino acids. The V gene's germline CDR1 is LNHDA and CDR2 SQIVND (reference sequence). The CDR3 region has the DNA TGTGCCAGTAGTATAGTTTCGACAGGATCCTACGAGCAGTACTTC. Translating gives CASSIVSTGSYEQYF.

CDR3 DNA sequence: TGTGCCAGCAGTCCGTACAGGGGCCAGCCCCAGCATTTT. As protein: CASSPYRGQPQHF. V is TRBV27 and J is TRBJ1-5; TRBD1 agrees at 7 bases. The CDR3 length is 13 residues. V trimming: 5 bases; J trimming: 7 bases; junction bases outside the gene matches: 5. CDR1 is MNHEY, CDR2 SMNVEV, per germline (reference sequence).

The rearrangement joins TRBV5-4 to TRBJ2-5; 8 positions agree with TRBD2. With 7 bases clipped from V and 5 bases from J, the junction kept 10 bases outside the gene matches. Germline loops: CDR1 SGHNT, CDR2 YYREEE (reference sequence). CDR3 length equals 14 residues. This CDR3 reads CASRPGLVRETQYF. DNA for the CDR3: TGTGCCAGCCGACCGGGACTAGTGCGTGAGACCCAGTACTTC.

The V and J genes are TRBV19 and TRBJ2-7; the D gene is possibly TRBD1 (5 bases). The V gene lost 2 bases and the J gene lost 3 bases, with 11 bases spanning the gap. Germline values: CDR1 LNHDA, CDR2 SQIVND (reference sequence). The CDR3 consists of 14 residues. CDR3 sequence (DNA): TGTGCCAGTAGTATAAAAGGGGCGGACTACGAGCAGTACTTC. Amino acids: CASSIKGADYEQYF.

This chain connects TRBV11-2 to TRBJ2-3; 8 bases match TRBD1. The V gene's germline CDR1 is SGHAT and CDR2 FQNNGV. The CDR3 consists of 15 residues. Trimming cost V 0 bases and J 3 bases; bases outside gene matches: 2. For the CDR3, the DNA is TGTGCCAGCAGCTTAGATCAGGGGGCAACAGATACGCAGTATTTT. This encodes CASSLDQGATDTQYF. The whole variable domain, filled in from reference TRBV11-2 and TRBJ2-3, reads EAGVAQSPRYKIIEKRQSVAFWCNPISGHATLYWYQQILGQGPKLLIQFQNNGVVDDSQLPKDRFSAERLKGVDSTLKIQPAKLEDSAVYLCASSLDQGATDTQYFGPGTRLTVL.

This clone was found a few times. This chain joins TRBV29-1 and TRBJ2-7; no definite D call. V was trimmed by 6 bases and J by 2 bases, leaving 11 bases between them. This CDR3 contains 12 residues. CDR1 SQVTM and CDR2 ANQGSEA come from the germline V gene. Here the CDR3 reads CSVASDTYEQYF. CDR3 bases: TGCAGCGTGGCAAGTGACACCTACGAGCAGTACTTC.

The gene calls are TRBV30 and TRBJ2-7, with D tentatively TRBD2 (5 bases). The V end lost 1 base, the J end lost 2 bases, and 9 bases lay between the germline ends. This CDR3 has 13 amino acids. In germline, CDR1 is GTSNPN, CDR2 SVGIG (reference sequence). CDR3 loop: CAWSAGFTYEQYF. In DNA form, the CDR3 reads TGTGCCTGGAGTGCGGGATTCACCTACGAGCAGTACTTC.

This clone has only one observation. V gene TRBV6-5 combines with J gene TRBJ1-6; D is possibly TRBD1 (5 bases). The CDR3 runs 13 residues. Germline CDR1 and CDR2: MNHEY and SVGAGI. V lost 8 bases to trimming and J lost 5 bases, with 10 bases between them. The DNA for the CDR3 is TGTGCCAGCGCAGGGAACCATAATTCACCCCTCCACTTT. It is translated as CASAGNHNSPLHF.

The chain has TRBV7-9 and TRBJ1-2, with TRBD1 matching 8 bases. V lost 3 bases to trimming and J lost 3 bases; unmatched junction nucleotides: 3. This CDR3 is built from 14 residues. Germline CDR1 SEHNR, CDR2 FQNEAQ (reference sequence). The CDR3 loop reads CASSFGTGDYGYTF. The CDR3 DNA reads TGTGCCAGCAGCTTCGGGACAGGAGACTATGGCTACACCTTC.

CDR3 in amino acids: CASRTSGTGGQGAFF. Written as DNA, the CDR3 is TGTGCCAGCAGAACCTCCGGGACAGGGGGTCAGGGAGCTTTCTTT. V is TRBV25-1 and J is TRBJ1-1; TRBD1 agrees at 11 bases. V lost 6 bases, J lost 10 bases, and 13 bases stayed unmatched. This CDR3 region has 15 residues. CDR1 and CDR2 from the germline V gene are MGHDK and SYGVNS.

The rearrangement links TRBV2 to TRBJ1-4; 7 bases line up with TRBD1. Germline V lookup: CDR1 SNHLY, CDR2 FYNNEI. J lost 3 bases, V lost 6 bases, and 4 bases had no gene match. There are 14 residues in the CDR3. CDR3 sequence reads: CASSYRGSNEKLFF. The CDR3 nucleotides are TGTGCCAGCAGCTACAGGGGATCTAATGAAAAACTGTTTTTT.

In DNA form, the CDR3 reads TGCGCCAGCAGCCCCGAGCGGACTAATGAAAAACTGTTTTTT. It encodes CASSPERTNEKLFF. The genes are TRBV5-1 and TRBJ1-4, with D uncertain. This CDR3 has 14 residues. Trimming removed 4 bases at V and 2 bases at J, with 9 bases between. Germline V gene lookup returns CDR1 SGHRS and CDR2 YFSETQ.

This rearrangement joins TRBV24-1 to TRBJ2-3; the match to TRBD1 covers 9 bases. V lost 8 bases and J lost 5; bases outside the gene matches: 4. The CDR3 spans 13 residues. Germline V gives CDR1 KGHDR, CDR2 SFDVKD. The CDR3 loop reads CATTGTGKDTQYF. CDR3 DNA sequence: TGTGCCACCACCGGGACAGGGAAAGATACGCAGTATTTT.